The 20 T cell receptor beta chains given below trace back to one sample, sequenced in a study of T cell responses to AZD1222 COVID-19 vaccine. Clones were read by immunoSEQ multiplex PCR, and TCRdb kept only the in-frame ones, dropping some. The data show some 140,000 clones, roughly 90% seen once. Here the sequenced sample was peripheral blood, taken on day 0 of AZD1222 vaccination. The receptor source for this set is an adult in good health.

This chain uses TRBV5-6 with TRBJ1-3; TRBD1 agrees at 7 bases. The germline CDR1 and CDR2 sequences are SGHDT and YYEEEE. This CDR3 region has 15 residues. The V and J ends lost 2 bases and 4 bases, in that order; junction bases with no gene match: 6. The chain's CDR3 is CASSLGTALGNTIYF. The CDR3 coding sequence is TGTGCCAGCAGCTTAGGGACAGCCCTCGGAAACACCATATATTTT.

The chain is built from TRBV7-2 and TRBJ2-7; 7 nucleotides match TRBD1. The germline V gene has CDR1 SGHTA and CDR2 FQGNSA. The CDR3 is made up of 14 amino acids. With 5 bases clipped from V and 5 bases from J, the junction kept 9 bases outside the gene matches. CDR3 sequence: CASSEQGNVHEQYF. As DNA, the CDR3 is TGTGCCAGCAGCGAACAGGGGAACGTCCACGAGCAGTACTTC. The full variable domain, with the rest looked up from reference TRBV7-2 and TRBJ2-7, is GAGVSQSPSNKVTEKGKDVELRCDPISGHTALYWYRQSLGQGLEFLIYFQGNSAPDKSGLPSDRFSAERTGGSVSTLTIQRTQQEDSAVYLCASSEQGNVHEQYFGPGTRLTVT.

The J gene is TRBJ1-5, the V gene TRBV27; D is perhaps TRBD1 (5 bases). The CDR3 runs 14 residues. The V end lost 6 bases, the J end lost 0 bases, and 9 bases lay between the germline ends. Germline V gives CDR1 MNHEY, CDR2 SMNVEV (reference sequence). The CDR3 DNA reads as TGTGCCAGCAGCCGGGGGTATAGCAATCAGCCCCAGCATTTT. It yields the protein CASSRGYSNQPQHF.

The CDR3 bases are TGTGCCAGCATCCTGGACAGGAACACTGAAGCTTTCTTT. Translated: CASILDRNTEAFF. V and J are TRBV2 and TRBJ1-1; possible D gene TRBD1, 6 bases. This CDR3 is 13 amino acids long. V was cut by 7 bases and J by 1 base, with 10 bases left in between. The germline CDR1 and CDR2 sequences are SNHLY and FYNNEI.

CDR3 in DNA: TGTGCCAGCAGCCTCGGGACTAGCGGGGCCCGACCCCACGGGGAGCTGTTTTTT. Encoded protein: CASSLGTSGARPHGELFF. The chain has TRBV7-9 and TRBJ2-2, with 13 bases that match TRBD2. The junction had 13 bases not matched to a gene; V was cut back by 5 bases and J by 7 bases. The CDR3 is 18 amino acids. The germline V gene has CDR1 SEHNR and CDR2 FQNEAQ (reference sequence).

The chain has TRBV24-1 and TRBJ1-6; D is uncertain. In germline, CDR1 is KGHDR, CDR2 SFDVKD. The V gene lost 6 bases and the J gene lost 7 bases, with 9 bases spanning the gap. This CDR3 contains 13 residues. CDR3 bases: TGTGCCACCAGTAGGGCGTCAAATTCACCCCTCCACTTT. Translating it yields CATSRASNSPLHF.

This clone came up once. The chain joins TRBV2 to TRBJ1-1; D might be TRBD1 (5 bases). The V gene's germline CDR1 is SNHLY and CDR2 FYNNEI. V dropped 7 bases and J dropped 8 bases, with 17 bases sitting between them. The CDR3 is made up of 13 amino acids. The CDR3 sequence is CASNLGVGGEAFF. The CDR3 DNA reads TGTGCCAGCAACTTGGGGGTCGGAGGCGAAGCTTTCTTT.

There are a few counts of this clone. The CDR3, as DNA: TGTGCCACCAGTGATTCCTCCGGGACAGGGGATTTTTACGAGCAGTACTTC. This translates into CATSDSSGTGDFYEQYF. The rearrangement joins TRBV24-1 to TRBJ2-7, with TRBD1 matching 10 bases. Germline CDR1 reads KGHDR; CDR2 reads SFDVKD. This CDR3 spans 17 amino acids. Trimming removed 2 bases from V and 4 bases from J; junction bases left unmatched: 10.

V is TRBV19 and J is TRBJ1-4, with D possibly being TRBD1 (6 bases). Germline CDR1 is LNHDA and CDR2 is SQIVND (reference sequence). The CDR3 sequence is 16 residues long. V was clipped by 7 bases and J by 0 bases, with 15 bases between them. Here the CDR3 reads CASNSPRGPTNEKLFF. Here the CDR3 DNA reads TGTGCCAGTAACTCCCCCAGGGGCCCAACTAATGAAAAACTGTTTTTT. Full variable domain (rest looked up from reference TRBV19 and TRBJ1-4): DGGITQSPKYLFRKEGQNVTLSCEQNLNHDAMYWYRQDPGQGLRLIYYSQIVNDFQKGDIAEGYSVSREKKESFPLTVTSAQKNPTAFYLCASNSPRGPTNEKLFFGSGTQLSVL.

The chain is built from TRBV7-3 and TRBJ2-2, with D hard to call. This CDR3 contains 14 residues. Trimming took off 4 bases at V and 0 bases at J, with 6 bases between the two ends. Germline CDR1 and CDR2: SGHTA and FQGTGA. Here the CDR3 DNA reads TGTGCCAGCAGCTCCCACCCGAACACCGGGGAGCTGTTTTTT. Translation gives CASSSHPNTGELFF.

The chain recombines TRBV6-2 or TRBV6-3 with TRBJ2-5, with 10 nucleotides matching TRBD2. CDR1 and CDR2 (germline): MNHEY, SVGEGT. V shed 3 bases, J shed 4 bases, and the junction held 5 bases outside the gene matches. This CDR3 has 15 residues. The CDR3 nucleotides are TGTGCCAGCAGTTATCAGCGGGAGGGCCGAGAGACCCAGTACTTC. This translates into CASSYQREGRETQYF.

The CDR3 protein is CASSEVRQGGEKLFF. The CDR3, as DNA: TGTGCCAGCAGTGAAGTCCGGCAGGGAGGAGAAAAACTGTTTTTT. The chain links TRBV6-1 to TRBJ1-4; possibly TRBD1 for D (5 bases). Germline values: CDR1 MNHNS, CDR2 SASEGT. The CDR3 covers 15 residues. V lost 1 base, J lost 8 bases, and 14 bases lay in between.

The J gene is TRBJ2-1, the V gene TRBV21-1; TRBD2 is the table's D call and was not checked against the DNA. TRBV21-1 is a documented pseudogene. This CDR3 comprises 15 residues. The CDR3 nucleotides are TGTGCCAGCCCCCTTTGGACGGGAGGCCGGGATGAGCAGTTCTTC. Its translation is CASPLWTGGRDEQFF.

This chain connects TRBV7-9 to TRBJ2-7; D is unresolved. The CDR3 has 12 residues. CDR1 and CDR2 from the germline V gene are SEHNR and FQNEAQ (reference sequence). V shed 5 bases and J shed 2 bases, with 7 bases lying between them. This chain's CDR3 is CASSQLPYEQYF. CDR3 nucleotide sequence: TGTGCCAGCAGCCAGTTGCCCTACGAGCAGTACTTC. Based on the CDR3 plus reference TRBV7-9 and TRBJ2-7, the full variable domain is DTGVSQNPRHKITKRGQNVTFRCDPISEHNRLYWYRQTLGQGPEFLTYFQNEAQLEKSRLLSDRFSAERPKGSFSTLEIQRTEQGDSAMYLCASSQLPYEQYFGPGTRLTVT.

This chain links TRBV6-5 with TRBJ1-2; D might be TRBD1 (5 bases). Trimming stripped 8 bases from V and 2 bases from J, with 12 bases between. This CDR3 contains 13 residues. Germline V gene lookup returns CDR1 MNHEY and CDR2 SVGAGI. The CDR3 region is CASLRGPNYGYTF. The CDR3 DNA follows: TGTGCCAGCCTAAGGGGACCCAACTATGGCTACACCTTC.

This chain connects TRBV5-8 to TRBJ1-4; 8 bases are shared with TRBD1. The germline V gene has CDR1 SGHTS and CDR2 YDEGEE. V was clipped by 6 bases and J by 8 bases; unmatched bases: 12. The CDR3 is made up of 15 amino acids. The CDR3 is CASTSRWTGTEKLFF. In nucleotides, the CDR3 is TGTGCCAGCACCTCGCGTTGGACAGGGACGGAAAAACTGTTTTTT.

This chain joins TRBV2 and TRBJ1-5; TRBD1 is a possible D gene (6 bases). Trimming took off 9 bases at V and 4 bases at J, with 16 bases between the two ends. Germline CDR1 and CDR2: SNHLY and FYNNEI. This CDR3 has 14 amino acids. The CDR3, as DNA: TGTGCCAGTTCAACACAGGGTCCTAATCAGCCCCAGCATTTT. This sequence encodes CASSTQGPNQPQHF.

CDR3 DNA sequence: TGTGCCAGCAGCACGCTCGGGGGCCCCTACAATGAGCAGTTCTTC. It encodes CASSTLGGPYNEQFF. The J gene is TRBJ2-1, the V gene TRBV7-2, with D possibly being TRBD1 or TRBD2 (6 bases each). Trimming stripped 5 bases from V and 2 bases from J, with 13 bases between. The CDR3 length is 15 residues. Germline lookup yields CDR1 SGHTA and CDR2 FQGNSA.

Points on this clone: The limits of the CDR3 on the DNA are not certain, so only TCRdb's listed CDR3 is given. The gene calls are TRBV5-1 and TRBJ1-3. The germline V gene has CDR1 SGHRS and CDR2 YFSETQ. The CDR3 adds up to 16 amino acids, both ends counted. CDR3 amino acids: CASSFSGPELGGTIYF.

This chain's CDR3 is CASSLLGGASGYTF. The CDR3 coding sequence is TGTGCCAGCAGCCTCCTAGGGGGCGCGTCCGGCTACACCTTC. The rearrangement joins TRBV7-9 to TRBJ1-2, with 7 positions matching TRBD1. Trimming at V came to 5 bases and at J to 8 bases, leaving 11 bases not matched to a gene. Germline lookup yields CDR1 SEHNR and CDR2 FQNEAQ (reference sequence). The CDR3 sequence is 14 residues long.